This T cell receptor beta chain originates from a study of T cell repertoires in cytomegalovirus infection. The wider study: CMV epitopes used comprised recently identified HLA-C-restricted ones and well-studied HLA-B-restricted ones. From public TCR beta signatures came an indication of both CMV infection and matching HLA type. Study-wide findings and caveats: HLA-C-restricted CMV clonotypes gave the most frequent clonotype in two of eight donors. Cumulative frequency of public TCR beta families picked out carriers of CMV plus the relevant HLA.

MiXCR, applied by TCRdb to the reads, yields one record per CDR3 protein. The sample has approximately 300,000 distinct CDR3 sequences; under 35% are singletons. In germline, CDR1 is WSHSY, CDR2 SAAADI. This CDR3 has 16 amino acids. Trimming stripped 0 bases from V and 1 base from J, with 12 bases between. Comment on this clonotype: Its antigen is unknown.

The J gene is TRBJ2-5, the V gene TRBV10-2; weak D call: TRBD1 (6 bases). This specimen consisted of cultured PBMCs, obtained from culture after CMV antigen stimulation. This clonotype was obtained from a human donor in good health (CMV status not recorded). Some clones in this sample may be carry-over from other donors' samples. The CDR3 DNA follows: TGCGCCAGCAGTGAGTCCGCCGGGACAAGCCAAGAGACCCAGTACTTC. It specifies CASSESAGTSQETQYF.